This T cell receptor beta chain was sequenced in a study of cytomegalovirus exposure and HLA in healthy donors. Points from the study as a whole: Association with HLA alleles at 0.05 false discovery rate was found for 16,951 TCR beta sequences in a later analysis.

V lost 1 base, J lost 1 base, and 2 bases stayed unmatched. The CDR3 covers 15 residues. In germline, CDR1 is LNHNV, CDR2 YYDKDF (reference sequence). PCR used 60 Vbeta primers and 13 Jbeta primers. Original handling: Later, 65 million to 85 million unique TCR beta chains were counted in an analysis, and roughly 11 million of them were shared. TCRdb's table, derived via immunoSEQ multiplex PCR, lists solely in-frame clones and lacks some. The V and J calls and clone size are taken from that table; D and trimming were inferred from the DNA. The data contain around 160,000 clones, 65% to 70% of them singletons. Points on this clone: Its antigen is not known.

The sequenced material came from PBMCs. This sequence was found in a woman aged 18-29 years in good health and CMV-seropositive. The chain recombines TRBV15 with TRBJ2-3, with TRBD2 matching 7 bases. CDR3 residues: CATSRGEGGTDTQYF. CDR3 DNA sequence: TGTGCCACCAGCAGAGGGGAGGGTGGCACAGATACGCAGTATTTT.